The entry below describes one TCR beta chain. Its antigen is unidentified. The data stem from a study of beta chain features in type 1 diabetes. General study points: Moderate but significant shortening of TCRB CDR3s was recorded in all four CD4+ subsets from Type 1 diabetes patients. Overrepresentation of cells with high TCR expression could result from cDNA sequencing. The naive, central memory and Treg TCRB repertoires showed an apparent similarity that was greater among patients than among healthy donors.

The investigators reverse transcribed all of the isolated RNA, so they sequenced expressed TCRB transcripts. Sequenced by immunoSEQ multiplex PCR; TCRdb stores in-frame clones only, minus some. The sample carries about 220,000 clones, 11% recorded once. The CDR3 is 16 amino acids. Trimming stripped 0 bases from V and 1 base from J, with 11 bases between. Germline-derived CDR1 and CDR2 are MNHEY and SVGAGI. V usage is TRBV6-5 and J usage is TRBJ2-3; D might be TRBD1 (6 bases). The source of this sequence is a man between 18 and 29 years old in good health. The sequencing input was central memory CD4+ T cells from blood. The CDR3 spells CASSYSSRGRTDTQYF. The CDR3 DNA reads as TGTGCCAGCAGTTACTCCTCCAGGGGTCGCACAGATACGCAGTATTTT.